Listed below are T cell receptor beta chains from one sample, sequenced in a study of read filtering for tumor transcriptome and immune sequencing. TCRdb independently ran MiXCR on the reads; one entry per CDR3 protein. Among over 80,000 distinct CDR3 sequences listed, 10% to 15% were seen once. The sample comprised a population of CD138-negative cells sorted from bone marrow. The receptors were sampled from a donor over 35 with multiple myeloma. Each CDR3 is given without its conserved first and last residue.

J: TRBJ2-1; V: TRBV19; CDR3: ASSSGTSGRNEQF
J: TRBJ2-2; V: TRBV5-1; CDR3: ASSQTGTSGANTGELF
J: TRBJ2-1; V: TRBV4-1; CDR3: ASSPGDRGSYNEQF
J: TRBJ2-1; V: TRBV20-1; CDR3: SASLTAKNEQF
J: TRBJ1-5; V: TRBV6-5; CDR3: ASSPRDRGAPQH
J: TRBJ2-6; V: TRBV10-3; CDR3: AISEPGANVLT
J: TRBJ2-5; V: TRBV7-9; CDR3: ASSTHEGEAIKETQY
J: TRBJ1-1; V: TRBV7-9; CDR3: ASSLEGYGAF
J: TRBJ2-1; V: TRBV7-2; CDR3: ASSLPTSGRSEQF
J: TRBJ1-1; V: TRBV6-5; CDR3: ASSYVGQADTGAF
J: TRBJ2-2; V: TRBV9; CDR3: ASSANRDPGELF
J: TRBJ1-5; V: TRBV28; CDR3: ASSLGGGAFNQPQH
J: TRBJ2-3; V: TRBV2; CDR3: ASGLAGNTQY
J: TRBJ2-2; V: TRBV3-1; CDR3: ASSQQADTGELF
J: TRBJ1-1; V: TRBV5-1; CDR3: ASSPGGGDNTEAF
J: TRBJ2-1; V: TRBV24-1; CDR3: ATGPGLAGGSSYNEQF
J: TRBJ1-5; V: TRBV10-3; CDR3: AISESGGQGGQPQH
J: TRBJ2-7; V: TRBV7-9; CDR3: ASSSAWDEQY